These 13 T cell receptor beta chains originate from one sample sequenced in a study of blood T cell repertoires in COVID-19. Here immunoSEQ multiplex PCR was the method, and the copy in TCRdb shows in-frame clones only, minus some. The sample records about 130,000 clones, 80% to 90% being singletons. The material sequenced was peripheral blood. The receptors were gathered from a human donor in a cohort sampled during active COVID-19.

The DNA of the CDR3 is TGCAGCGTCTGGACACCCATGAACACTGAAGCTTTCTTT. The encoded protein is CSVWTPMNTEAFF. This chain connects TRBV29-1 to TRBJ1-1, with TRBD1 as a possible D gene (5 bases). The germline gives CDR1 SQVTM, CDR2 ANQGSEA. The CDR3 loop spans 13 amino acids. The V gene lost 6 bases and the J gene lost 0 bases, with 11 bases spanning the gap.

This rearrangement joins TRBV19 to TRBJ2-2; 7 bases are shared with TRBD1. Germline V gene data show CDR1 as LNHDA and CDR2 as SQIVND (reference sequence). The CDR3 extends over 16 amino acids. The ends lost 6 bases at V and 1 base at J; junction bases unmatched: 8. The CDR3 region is CASSPSRTGNTGELFF. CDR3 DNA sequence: TGTGCCAGTAGCCCCAGCCGGACAGGGAACACCGGGGAGCTGTTTTTT.

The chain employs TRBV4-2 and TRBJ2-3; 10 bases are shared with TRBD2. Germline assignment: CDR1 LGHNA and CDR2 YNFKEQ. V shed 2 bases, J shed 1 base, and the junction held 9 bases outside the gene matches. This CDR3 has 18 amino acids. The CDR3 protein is CASSQRSGGAGGTDTQYF. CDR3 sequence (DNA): TGTGCCAGCAGCCAAAGAAGCGGGGGGGCGGGTGGCACAGATACGCAGTATTTT.

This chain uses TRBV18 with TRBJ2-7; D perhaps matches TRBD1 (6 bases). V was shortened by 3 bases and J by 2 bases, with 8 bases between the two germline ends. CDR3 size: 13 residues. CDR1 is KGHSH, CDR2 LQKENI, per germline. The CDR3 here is CASSPDRTYEQYF. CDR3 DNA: TGTGCCAGCTCACCTGACAGGACCTACGAGCAGTACTTC.

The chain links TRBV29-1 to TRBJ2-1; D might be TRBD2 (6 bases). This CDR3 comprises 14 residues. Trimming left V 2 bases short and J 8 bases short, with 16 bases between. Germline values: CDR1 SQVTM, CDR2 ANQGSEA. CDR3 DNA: TGCAGCGTTGAAAGCGGCCGGGGGTCCGATGAGCAGTTCTTC. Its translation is CSVESGRGSDEQFF.

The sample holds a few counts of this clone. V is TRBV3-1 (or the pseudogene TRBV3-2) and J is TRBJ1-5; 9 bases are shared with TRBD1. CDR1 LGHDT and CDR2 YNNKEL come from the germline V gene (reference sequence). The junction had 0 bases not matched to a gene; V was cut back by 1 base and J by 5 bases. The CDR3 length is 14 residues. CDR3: CASSQGTGDQPQHF. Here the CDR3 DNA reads TGTGCCAGCAGCCAAGGGACAGGGGATCAGCCCCAGCATTTT.

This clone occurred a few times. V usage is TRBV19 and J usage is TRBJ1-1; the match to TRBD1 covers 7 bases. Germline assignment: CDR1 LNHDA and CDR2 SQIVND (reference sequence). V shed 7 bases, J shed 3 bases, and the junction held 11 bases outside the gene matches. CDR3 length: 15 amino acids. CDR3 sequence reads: CASIPKGQFHTEAFF. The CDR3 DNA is TGTGCCAGTATCCCAAAGGGACAGTTCCACACTGAAGCTTTCTTT.

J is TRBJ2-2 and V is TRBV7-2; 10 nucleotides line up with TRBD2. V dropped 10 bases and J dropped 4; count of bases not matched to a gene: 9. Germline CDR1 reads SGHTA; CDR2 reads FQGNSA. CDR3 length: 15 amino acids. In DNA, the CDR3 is TGTGCCACCAAAAGCGGGGGGGCGTTCACCGGGGAGCTGTTTTTT. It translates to CATKSGGAFTGELFF.

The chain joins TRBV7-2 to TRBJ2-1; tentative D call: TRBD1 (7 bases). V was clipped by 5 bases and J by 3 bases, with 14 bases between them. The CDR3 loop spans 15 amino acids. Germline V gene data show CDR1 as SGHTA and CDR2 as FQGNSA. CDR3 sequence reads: CASSPQGGLYNEQFF. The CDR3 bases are TGTGCCAGCAGCCCCCAGGGGGGACTCTACAATGAGCAGTTCTTC.

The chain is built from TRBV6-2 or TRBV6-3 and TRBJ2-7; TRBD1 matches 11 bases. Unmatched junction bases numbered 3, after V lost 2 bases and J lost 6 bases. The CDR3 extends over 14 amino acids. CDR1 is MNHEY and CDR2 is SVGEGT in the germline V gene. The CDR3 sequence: CASSYPGTGGEQYF. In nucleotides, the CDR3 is TGTGCCAGCAGTTACCCCGGGACAGGGGGCGAGCAGTACTTC.

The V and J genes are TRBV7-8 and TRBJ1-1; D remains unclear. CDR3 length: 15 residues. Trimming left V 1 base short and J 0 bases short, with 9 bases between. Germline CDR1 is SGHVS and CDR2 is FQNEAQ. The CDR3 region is CASSLGAVMNTEAFF. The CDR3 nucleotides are TGTGCCAGCAGCTTAGGTGCAGTCATGAACACTGAAGCTTTCTTT.

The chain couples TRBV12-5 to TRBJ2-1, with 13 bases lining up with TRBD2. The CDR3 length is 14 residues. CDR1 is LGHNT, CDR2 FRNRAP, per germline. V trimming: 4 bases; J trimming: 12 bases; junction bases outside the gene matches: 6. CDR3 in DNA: TGTGCTAGTGGTTCCACTAGCGGGGGGGCCGGGCAGTTCTTC. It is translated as CASGSTSGGAGQFF.

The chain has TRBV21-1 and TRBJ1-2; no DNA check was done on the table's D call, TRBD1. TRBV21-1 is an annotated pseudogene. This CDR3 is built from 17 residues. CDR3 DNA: TGTGCCAGCAGCAAAGACAGGGAAGTGATGTCTGGCTATGGCTACACCTTC. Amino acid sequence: CASSKDREVMSGYGYTF.